The entry below describes one T cell receptor beta chain. This entry is derived from a study of blood T cell repertoires in COVID-19. About the research overall: Acute and convalescent COVID-19 samples came from the United States, Italy and Spain. The cDNA or gDNA used as material had been derived from T cells, B-cell-depleted T cells, or PBMCs.

The V gene's germline CDR1 is LGHNT and CDR2 FRNRAP. CDR3 length: 15 amino acids. V gave up 1 base and J gave up 0 bases, with 9 bases separating them. Produced via immunoSEQ multiplex PCR; TCRdb's table is partial and in-frame only. The data contain about 75,000 clones, 70% to 80% of them singletons. The chain couples TRBV12-5 to TRBJ2-5; a possible D gene is TRBD1 (5 bases). Sequenced: peripheral blood. The sequence came from a woman over 75 with active or convalescent COVID-19. The CDR3 sequence is CASGLGQGYQETQYF. As DNA, the CDR3 is TGTGCTAGTGGTTTGGGTCAGGGATACCAAGAGACCCAGTACTTC.